This passage covers 21 T cell receptor beta chains from one sample sequenced in a study of T cell responses to AZD1222 COVID-19 vaccine. Libraries were prepared by immunoSEQ multiplex PCR; TCRdb keeps only in-frame clonotypes and omits some of them. The table shows roughly 34,000 clones, with about 88% occurring only once. Sequencing used peripheral blood, obtained on day 0 of AZD1222 vaccination. Source of these receptors: an adult in good health.

V is TRBV10-3 and J is TRBJ1-3; D not certain. V dropped 5 bases and J dropped 3 bases, with 11 bases sitting between them. The CDR3 is made up of 14 amino acids. Germline CDR1 and CDR2: ENHRY and SYGVKD. Here the CDR3 DNA reads TGTGCCATCAGTTCGTCGAGTCGTGGAAACACCATATATTTT. Translating gives CAISSSSRGNTIYF.

The rearrangement joins TRBV6-5 to TRBJ2-5; tentative D call: TRBD1 (5 bases). In germline, CDR1 is MNHEY, CDR2 SVGAGI. This CDR3 contains 14 residues. Trimming removed 7 bases at V and 2 bases at J, with 14 bases between. The CDR3 loop is CASTPTATQETQYF. CDR3 in DNA: TGTGCCAGCACCCCGACAGCCACTCAAGAGACCCAGTACTTC.

The chain uses TRBV5-1 and TRBJ2-3, with D perhaps TRBD1 or TRBD2 (5 bases each). Germline CDR1 reads SGHRS; CDR2 reads YFSETQ. The CDR3 contains 15 residues. V was clipped by 5 bases and J by 3 bases, with 16 bases between them. CDR3 nucleotides: TGCGCCAGCAGGGTACGGGGCCAAGGGACAGATACGCAGTATTTT. Protein product: CASRVRGQGTDTQYF.

The gene calls are TRBV19 and TRBJ2-1; 8 bases map to TRBD2. Germline V gene data show CDR1 as LNHDA and CDR2 as SQIVND (reference sequence). V lost 0 bases to trimming and J lost 2 bases; unmatched junction nucleotides: 3. The CDR3 is 16 amino acids. In DNA, the CDR3 is TGTGCCAGTAGTATAGAAGCGGGACTAGCCTACAATGAGCAGTTCTTC. It encodes CASSIEAGLAYNEQFF.

The gene calls are TRBV5-6 and TRBJ1-2, with D perhaps TRBD1 (5 bases). This CDR3 comprises 14 residues. Trimming cost V 2 bases and J 6 bases, with 14 bases left between them. Germline assignment: CDR1 SGHDT and CDR2 YYEEEE. CDR3 sequence (DNA): TGTGCCAGCAGCTTAGTGGGCAGGGCAGATGGCTACACCTTC. This codes for CASSLVGRADGYTF.

There are a few counts of this clone. The V call is TRBV7-2, the J call TRBJ1-2; D unclear. The CDR3 consists of 14 residues. CDR1 and CDR2 from the germline V gene are SGHTA and FQGNSA. Trimming removed 1 base at V and 6 bases at J, with 12 bases between. The CDR3 sequence: CASSLDHGLDGYTF. CDR3 in DNA: TGTGCCAGCAGCTTAGACCATGGGTTGGATGGCTACACCTTC.

The chain joins TRBV4-1 to TRBJ1-5, with D tentatively TRBD1 (5 bases). Per the germline V gene, CDR1 is MGHRA and CDR2 is YSYEKL. This CDR3 contains 16 residues. With 1 base removed from V and 4 bases from J, the gap between germline ends came to 14 bases. Written as DNA, the CDR3 is TGCGCCAGCAGCCAAGTCTTAGGCAGGGTAAATCAGCCCCAGCATTTT. Protein: CASSQVLGRVNQPQHF.

The chain uses TRBV9 and TRBJ2-2, with 16 bases lining up with TRBD2. With 4 bases clipped from V and 5 bases from J, the junction kept 14 bases outside the gene matches. The CDR3 spans 20 residues. The germline CDR1 and CDR2 sequences are SGDLS and YYNGEE. CDR3 sequence (DNA): TGTGCCAGCAGCCCTCGTGGGGGGACTAGCGGGAGGGCATGGACCGGGGAGCTGTTTTTT. Amino acids: CASSPRGGTSGRAWTGELFF. Using reference TRBV9 and TRBJ2-2 for the parts outside the CDR3, the full variable domain is DSGVTQTPKHLITATGQRVTLRCSPRSGDLSVYWYQQSLDQGLQFLIQYYNGEERAKGNILERFSAQQFPDLHSELNLSSLELGDSALYFCASSPRGGTSGRAWTGELFFGEGSRLTVL.

The genes are TRBV19 and TRBJ2-2, with TRBD1 matching 7 bases. This CDR3 is 15 amino acids long. CDR1 and CDR2 (germline): LNHDA, SQIVND (reference sequence). Losses at the gene ends were 3 bases for V and 0 bases for J; bases not matched to a gene: 1. The CDR3 bases are TGTGCCAGTAGTATGGGGACAGCGAACACCGGGGAGCTGTTTTTT. This gives the protein CASSMGTANTGELFF.

V usage is TRBV10-3 and J usage is TRBJ2-7; 7 nucleotides agree with TRBD1. Germline V lookup: CDR1 ENHRY, CDR2 SYGVKD. V trimming: 2 bases; J trimming: 2 bases; junction bases outside the gene matches: 6. This CDR3 is built from 15 residues. CDR3 nucleotide sequence: TGTGCCATCAGTGAGGATGGGACAGTAGCCTACGAGCAGTACTTC. Translation gives CAISEDGTVAYEQYF.

This rearrangement joins TRBV24-1 to TRBJ2-3, with D perhaps given as TRBD1 or TRBD2 (5 bases each). Looked up from germline, CDR1 is KGHDR and CDR2 is SFDVKD. The V gene lost 4 bases and the J gene lost 0 bases, with 13 bases spanning the gap. CDR3 length equals 16 residues. The DNA of the CDR3 is TGTGCCACCAGTGAACCGGGACGGAAGAGCACAGATACGCAGTATTTT. Amino acids: CATSEPGRKSTDTQYF.

The CDR3: CASGTTYGLAGGQDTQYF. CDR3 DNA: TGTGCTAGTGGTACGACCTATGGACTAGCGGGGGGGCAAGATACGCAGTATTTT. J is TRBJ2-3 and V is TRBV12-5; 15 nucleotides line up with TRBD2. V shed 5 bases, J shed 5 bases, and the junction held 11 bases outside the gene matches. Germline assignment: CDR1 LGHNT and CDR2 FRNRAP. CDR3 length: 18 amino acids.

The rearrangement joins TRBV5-1 to TRBJ2-7, with a weak D call TRBD2 (6 bases). The V gene lost 2 bases and the J gene lost 3 bases, with 9 bases spanning the gap. The length of the CDR3 is 13 residues. Germline lookup yields CDR1 SGHRS and CDR2 YFSETQ. The CDR3 bases are TGCGCCAGCAGCTTCGGCGGGGACTACGAGCAGTACTTC. Its translation is CASSFGGDYEQYF.

Comment on this clone: The CDR3 ends on some other residue instead of the conserved phenylalanine or tryptophan, so this is likely a read error. The limits of the CDR3 on the DNA are not certain, so only TCRdb's listed CDR3 is given. This sequence joins TRBV29-1 and TRBJ1-4. The length of the CDR3 is 8 amino acids, counting both ends. Per germline, CDR1 SQVTM and CDR2 ANQGSEA. Here the CDR3 reads CSVERDPL.

This sequence joins TRBV28 and TRBJ2-7; D unresolved. V dropped 2 bases and J dropped 2 bases, with 10 bases sitting between them. CDR3 size: 14 residues. Per germline, CDR1 MDHEN and CDR2 SYDVKM. Here the CDR3 DNA reads TGTGCCAGCAGTTTAGAGTTACGGGCCTACGAGCAGTACTTC. It yields the protein CASSLELRAYEQYF.

V usage is TRBV6-1 and J usage is TRBJ1-1, with D perhaps matching TRBD1 (5 bases). Germline assignment: CDR1 MNHNS and CDR2 SASEGT. The CDR3 extends over 13 amino acids. V lost 0 bases, J lost 5 bases, and 7 bases lay in between. CDR3 sequence (DNA): TGTGCCAGCAGTGAAGCGGGGGATACTGAAGCTTTCTTT. Residues: CASSEAGDTEAFF.

The chain carries TRBV28 and TRBJ1-2, with TRBD1 matching over 8 bases. V lost 4 bases, J lost 5 bases, and 12 bases stayed unmatched. The CDR3 extends over 16 amino acids. Germline V gene lookup returns CDR1 MDHEN and CDR2 SYDVKM. This CDR3 reads CASSSRSPDRGYGYTF. CDR3 bases: TGTGCCAGCAGTTCCCGCTCTCCTGACAGGGGATATGGCTACACCTTC.

The chain is built from TRBV9 and TRBJ2-1, with 7 bases lining up with TRBD1. The germline V gene encodes CDR1 SGDLS and CDR2 YYNGEE. The CDR3 sequence is 15 residues long. The V segment lost 4 bases and the J segment 2 bases; nucleotides outside the gene matches: 6. The CDR3 DNA reads as TGTGCCAGCAGCTCCCGACAGGGAGCCTACAATGAGCAGTTCTTC. Translated: CASSSRQGAYNEQFF.

The V call is TRBV5-4, the J call TRBJ2-6; D might be TRBD2 (6 bases). Germline CDR1 is SGHNT and CDR2 is YYREEE (reference sequence). The CDR3 is 16 residues long. The germline V and J ends were trimmed by 4 bases and 0 bases, with 11 bases remaining between them. The CDR3 loop is CASSRLVDSGANVLTF. DNA of the CDR3: TGTGCCAGCAGCCGACTAGTAGACTCTGGGGCCAACGTCCTGACTTTC.

J is TRBJ1-2 and V is TRBV4-3, with D maybe TRBD1 (5 bases). This CDR3 has 12 residues. V gave up 0 bases and J gave up 9 bases, with 8 bases separating them. Germline assignment: CDR1 LGHNA and CDR2 YSLEER. CDR3 amino acids: CASSQEGRRYTF. The CDR3 DNA follows: TGCGCCAGCAGCCAAGAGGGGCGTCGCTACACCTTC.

The chain has TRBV6-5 and TRBJ1-2; perhaps TRBD1 as D (5 bases). With 6 bases removed from V and 6 bases from J, the gap between germline ends came to 14 bases. The CDR3 length is 13 residues. In germline, CDR1 is MNHEY, CDR2 SVGAGI. The CDR3 nucleotides are TGTGCCAGCAGCCCGGGGGTAGTAAATGGCTACACCTTC. It yields the protein CASSPGVVNGYTF.